The present T cell receptor beta chain was sequenced within a study of CD8+ T cells in alopecia areata. PBMC-derived CD4+ and CD8+ T cells were sorted. Once RNA had been extracted, it was reverse transcribed into cDNA to act as the sequencing template. The repertoire was sequenced with immunoSEQ multiplex PCR; TCRdb's copy has only in-frame clones and lacks some. The repertoire holds about 82,000 clones, with roughly 47% as singletons. This CDR3 contains 13 residues. Per the germline V gene, CDR1 is ENHRY and CDR2 is SYGVKD. V lost 3 bases to trimming and J lost 7 bases, with 9 bases between them. Material: NKG2D-high CD8+ T cells sorted from blood. This chain joins TRBV10-3 and TRBJ2-2; D is perhaps TRBD1 or TRBD2 (5 bases each). The sequence was collected from a human donor with alopecia areata. The CDR3 is CAISEEGIGELFF. The CDR3 DNA reads TGTGCCATCAGTGAAGAGGGGATCGGGGAGCTGTTTTTT.